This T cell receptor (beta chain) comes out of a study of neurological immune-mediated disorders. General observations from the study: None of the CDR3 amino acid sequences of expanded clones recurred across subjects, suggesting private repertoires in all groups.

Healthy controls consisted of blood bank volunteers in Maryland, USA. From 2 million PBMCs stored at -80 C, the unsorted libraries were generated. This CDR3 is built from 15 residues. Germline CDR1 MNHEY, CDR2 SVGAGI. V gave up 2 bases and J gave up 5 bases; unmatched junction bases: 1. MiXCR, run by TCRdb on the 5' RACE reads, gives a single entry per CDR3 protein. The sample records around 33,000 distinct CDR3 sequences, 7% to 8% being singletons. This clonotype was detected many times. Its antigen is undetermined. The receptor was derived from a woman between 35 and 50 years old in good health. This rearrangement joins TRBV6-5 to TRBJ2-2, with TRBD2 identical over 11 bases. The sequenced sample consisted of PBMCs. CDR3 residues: CASSYRTSGTGELFF. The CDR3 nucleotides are TGTGCCAGCAGTTACCGGACTAGCGGGACCGGGGAGCTGTTTTTT.